This T cell receptor (beta chain) appears in the sequencing data of a study of blood T cell repertoires in COVID-19. This table comes from immunoSEQ multiplex PCR, and its TCRdb copy is limited to in-frame clones, with some not included. The sample has 200,000 to 300,000 clones, about 91% seen once. Trimming removed 7 bases from V and 4 bases from J, with 23 bases in between. The CDR3 length is 18 residues. Germline assignment: CDR1 LNHDA and CDR2 SQIVND (reference sequence). Recruitment covered about two dozen US areas and drew participants whose ages spanned about 18 to 100 years. Cohort assignment relied on participant-reported clinical history.

The chain joins TRBV19 to TRBJ2-6; D might be TRBD2 (6 bases). The sequence was obtained from a woman in her thirties or forties with acute COVID-19. The sequenced sample consisted of PBMCs or T cells enriched from blood (not recorded which). The CDR3, as DNA: TGTGCCAGTACCCTACGGGGACTTAAATCGGCCGGGGCCAACGTCCTGACTTTC. This gives the protein CASTLRGLKSAGANVLTF.